This TCR beta chain was documented in a study of blood T cell repertoires in COVID-19. This CDR3 region has 14 residues. Looked up from germline, CDR1 is SNHLY and CDR2 is FYNNEI. The V end lost 8 bases, the J end lost 2 bases, and 15 bases lay between the germline ends. This table comes from immunoSEQ multiplex PCR, and its TCRdb copy is limited to in-frame clones, with some not included. This table has some 220,000 clones, 85% to 95% appearing once. Sequences were obtained from peripheral blood. The clonotype was recovered from a young man with COVID-19, enrolled during active disease. The chain combines TRBV2 with TRBJ2-5; a possible D gene is TRBD2 (6 bases). CDR3 coding DNA: TGTGCCAGCGCCGGGGACTGGGATCAAGAGACCCAGTACTTC. It codes for CASAGDWDQETQYF.